The 9 T cell receptor beta chains given below trace back to one sample, sequenced in a study of blood T cell repertoires in COVID-19. Sequencing used immunoSEQ multiplex PCR; TCRdb keeps in-frame clones, though not all of them. The repertoire has about 300,000 clones, approximately 84% of them found once; the top ten carry 8% to 13%. Sequences were obtained from PBMCs or T cells enriched from blood (not recorded which). The source of these receptors is a woman between 18 and 29 years old who had recovered from COVID-19.

This clone was recorded a few times. The J gene is TRBJ1-5, the V gene TRBV19; D perhaps matches TRBD1 (6 bases). CDR1 LNHDA and CDR2 SQIVND come from the germline V gene (reference sequence). The CDR3 loop spans 17 amino acids. The germline V and J ends were trimmed by 5 bases and 0 bases, with 17 bases remaining between them. The CDR3 nucleotides are TGTGCCAGTAGTCTCCAAACCAGGACAGATAGCAATCAGCCCCAGCATTTT. The encoded protein is CASSLQTRTDSNQPQHF. Full variable domain (outside the CDR3, taken from reference TRBV19 and TRBJ1-5): DGGITQSPKYLFRKEGQNVTLSCEQNLNHDAMYWYRQDPGQGLRLIYYSQIVNDFQKGDIAEGYSVSREKKESFPLTVTSAQKNPTAFYLCASSLQTRTDSNQPQHFGDGTRLSIL.

V and J are TRBV5-1 and TRBJ2-7; D gene unclear. The germline CDR1 and CDR2 sequences are SGHRS and YFSETQ. CDR3 size: 12 residues. V lost 4 bases and J lost 1, with 6 bases in between. CDR3 sequence (DNA): TGCGCCAGCAGCCTTACATCCTACGAGCAGTACTTC. It encodes CASSLTSYEQYF.

The chain employs TRBV6-5 and TRBJ2-3, with TRBD1 identical over 9 bases. The CDR3 extends over 14 amino acids. The germline V gene encodes CDR1 MNHEY and CDR2 SVGAGI. Unmatched junction bases numbered 3, after V lost 6 bases and J lost 2 bases. CDR3 region: CASRNRGPTDTQYF. The DNA of the CDR3 is TGTGCCAGCAGAAACAGGGGGCCCACAGATACGCAGTATTTT.

The J gene is TRBJ2-7, the V gene TRBV30; D is possibly TRBD2 (5 bases). V was shortened by 2 bases and J by 6 bases, with 11 bases between the two germline ends. This CDR3 has 12 residues. Germline V lookup: CDR1 GTSNPN, CDR2 SVGIG (reference sequence). In DNA form, the CDR3 reads TGTGCCTGGAGTTTCTACGAGGGCGAGCAGTACTTC. This encodes CAWSFYEGEQYF. Drawing the rest from reference TRBV30 and TRBJ2-7, the complete variable domain is SQTIHQWPATLVQPVGSPLSLECTVEGTSNPNLYWYRQAAGRGLQLLFYSVGIGQISSEVPQNLSASRPQDRQFILSSKKLLLSDSGFYLCAWSFYEGEQYFGPGTRLTVT.

The chain combines TRBV19 with TRBJ1-3; D unresolved. Trimming left V 4 bases short and J 0 bases short, with 7 bases between. The CDR3 sequence is 14 residues long. Germline lookup yields CDR1 LNHDA and CDR2 SQIVND (reference sequence). The chain's CDR3 is CASSKAGSGNTIYF. DNA for the CDR3: TGTGCCAGTAGTAAGGCGGGCTCTGGAAACACCATATATTTT.

This sequence joins TRBV3-1 (or the pseudogene TRBV3-2) and TRBJ1-3; no definite D call. CDR1 and CDR2 (germline): LGHDT, YNNKEL (reference sequence). The CDR3 covers 13 residues. Between the trimmed V and J ends, which lost 3 bases and 9 bases, there was a span of 12 bases. The CDR3: CASSHLRSGTIYF. The CDR3 DNA is TGTGCCAGCAGCCACTTGAGGTCGGGCACCATATATTTT.

The chain employs TRBV5-6 and TRBJ2-3, with D uncertain. V shed 2 bases and J shed 9 bases, with 13 bases lying between them. The CDR3 has 13 amino acids. Germline CDR1 SGHDT, CDR2 YYEEEE. The chain's CDR3 is CASSFSRRGTQYF. The CDR3 nucleotides are TGTGCCAGCAGCTTTTCGCGACGAGGAACGCAGTATTTT.

In regard to this clone: Other DNA sequences in this specimen translate into the identical CDR3. This rearrangement joins TRBV5-1 to TRBJ2-1; TRBD2 aligns across 10 bases. Germline lookup yields CDR1 SGHRS and CDR2 YFSETQ. V lost 0 bases to trimming and J lost 6 bases; unmatched junction nucleotides: 3. CDR3 size: 15 residues. CDR3 sequence reads: CASSLAPSGSNEQFF. CDR3 nucleotides: TGCGCCAGCAGCTTGGCTCCTAGCGGGAGCAATGAGCAGTTCTTC.

This chain uses TRBV18 with TRBJ1-5; the D gene is possibly TRBD1 (6 bases). This CDR3 has 13 residues. Trimming removed 4 bases from V and 5 bases from J, with 9 bases in between. Per germline, CDR1 KGHSH and CDR2 LQKENI. For the CDR3, the DNA is TGTGCCAGCTCACGACGGACAGATCAGCCCCAGCATTTT. It encodes CASSRRTDQPQHF.